This TCR beta chain was obtained from a study of blood T cells in healthy people across ages. The CDR3 has 14 amino acids. V gave up 4 bases and J gave up 2 bases, with 10 bases separating them. The germline V gene has CDR1 MGHDK and CDR2 SYGVNS. Using a J-beta primer mix together with a sample-barcoded 5' primer, a second PCR was run for roughly 7 to 11 cycles. From the 5' RACE reads, TCRdb called clonotypes with MiXCR, one entry per CDR3 protein. The repertoire holds 1 million or so distinct CDR3 sequences, with 40% to 50% as singletons. J is TRBJ2-3 and V is TRBV25-1, with no clear D. The clonotype comes from an older woman in good health. Specimen: blood. This CDR3 reads CASSAGKHTDTQYF. The CDR3 DNA sequence: TGTGCCAGCAGTGCAGGCAAACACACAGATACGCAGTATTTT.